Sequencing of this T cell receptor beta chain was carried out in a study of T-cell memory formation after mild COVID-19. Regarding the study as a whole: Detection of some responders pre-infection suggested pre-existing cross-reactive memory T cells participated. CM and EM subsets held most contracting CD4+ clones; EMRA held CD8+ ones.

Comments on this clonotype: Its antigen is as yet unknown.

This CDR3 comprises 14 residues. Trimming took 4 bases from V and 2 from J; bases not matched to a gene: 0. Germline CDR1 reads LNHDA; CDR2 reads SQIVND (reference sequence). 5'RACE with constant-segment primers built TCRalpha and TCRbeta cDNA libraries with UMIs. In TCRdb, the 5' RACE reads were re-called with MiXCR into one record per CDR3 protein. In the table there are about 410,000 distinct CDR3 sequences, under 20% of which are singletons. This chain links TRBV19 with TRBJ2-1; 9 bases fit TRBD1. Sequences were obtained from PBMCs or a T cell subset sorted from them (not recorded which). The sequence came from a man between 18 and 29 years old who had mild COVID-19 (a few samples of this study predate the infection). Cell type and time point are not known. In DNA form, the CDR3 reads TGTGCCAGTAGTAGACAGGGGGCCTACAATGAGCAGTTCTTC. Protein sequence: CASSRQGAYNEQFF.